This record covers a single T cell receptor beta chain. This sample was taken from a study of blood T cell repertoires in COVID-19. Germline CDR1 LNHNV, CDR2 YYDKDF (reference sequence). The CDR3 sequence is 16 residues long. Trimming took 0 bases from V and 4 from J, leaving 15 bases between them. Recruitment covered roughly 24 US areas and drew participants whose ages spanned about 18 to 100 years. Which cohort a participant joined came from the clinical history participants gave. Each recovered donor of Cohort 3 presented with two negative PCRs, clearance, or symptom resolution. How the authors handled the data: Amplified reference gene primers provided the basis for estimating nucleated cell counts. The data were produced by immunoSEQ multiplex PCR, yet TCRdb's version contains in-frame clones alone and is incomplete. That table furnishes V, J and clone size, whereas the DNA furnished D and trimming. The table shows some 260,000 clones, with 85% to 95% occurring only once.

The source of this sequence is a woman aged 18 to 35 who had recovered from COVID-19. What was sequenced was PBMCs or T cells enriched from blood (not recorded which). This chain links TRBV15 with TRBJ1-1, with D possibly matching TRBD1 (5 bases). CDR3 sequence reads: CATSRERTAGFTEAFF. The CDR3 nucleotides are TGTGCCACCAGCAGAGAGCGTACCGCAGGGTTCACTGAAGCTTTCTTT.